Following are 11 T cell receptor beta chains from one sample sequenced in a study of blood T cell repertoires in COVID-19. Clones were sequenced by immunoSEQ multiplex PCR, and TCRdb holds only the in-frame ones, with some missing. The sample contains about 86,000 clones, approximately 83% of which appear only once. The sample consisted of peripheral blood. The source of these receptors is a woman older than 75 with active or convalescent COVID-19.

The table lists this clone with a few counts. The chain is built from TRBV9 and TRBJ2-1; 7 bases agree with TRBD2. The CDR3 is 15 residues long. Germline V gene data show CDR1 as SGDLS and CDR2 as YYNGEE. J lost 3 bases, V lost 4 bases, and 7 bases had no gene match. In DNA form, the CDR3 reads TGTGCCAGCAGCCTTCTAGCGGATTACTACAATGAGCAGTTCTTC. Translation gives CASSLLADYYNEQFF.

This chain uses TRBV18 with TRBJ2-1, with D possibly TRBD2 on 5 matching bases. Trimming removed 0 bases at V and 7 bases at J, with 13 bases between. Looked up from germline, CDR1 is KGHSH and CDR2 is LQKENI. The CDR3 is 15 amino acids. The CDR3 reads CASSPPIASWNEQFF. In DNA, the CDR3 is TGTGCCAGCTCACCACCCATCGCTAGCTGGAATGAGCAGTTCTTC.

The V call is TRBV28, the J call TRBJ1-1; D is perhaps TRBD1 (6 bases). This CDR3 comprises 14 residues. The germline V gene encodes CDR1 MDHEN and CDR2 SYDVKM. V was clipped by 3 bases and J by 5 bases, with 13 bases between them. The DNA for the CDR3 is TGTGCCAGCAGTTTCCCCAGGGGCGTGACTGAAGCTTTCTTT. Translated, it gives CASSFPRGVTEAFF.

This clone was seen more than once but under ten times. The chain employs TRBV7-2 and TRBJ2-7; 9 bases align to TRBD1. J gave up 5 bases and V 6 bases, and 11 bases lay outside the gene matches. Per germline, CDR1 SGHTA and CDR2 FQGNSA. The CDR3 is 15 amino acids. CDR3 DNA sequence: TGTGCCAGCAGGGACAGGGGCCACACGGGCGACGAGCAGTACTTC. Its translation: CASRDRGHTGDEQYF.

This clone appeared once. This rearrangement joins TRBV19 to TRBJ1-1, with D unresolved. V lost 5 bases and J 3 bases, leaving 13 bases between the germline ends. The CDR3 loop spans 14 amino acids. Germline V gene lookup returns CDR1 LNHDA and CDR2 SQIVND (reference sequence). CDR3 in DNA: TGTGCCAGTAGTTACGGACCGAGGGACACTGAAGCTTTCTTT. Its protein is CASSYGPRDTEAFF.

V gene TRBV9 combines with J gene TRBJ2-1; D unresolved. CDR1 is SGDLS, CDR2 YYNGEE, per germline. The CDR3 runs to 14 residues. The germline V and J ends were trimmed by 0 bases and 4 bases, with 8 bases remaining between them. CDR3: CASSVGPVYNEQFF. CDR3 nucleotide sequence: TGTGCCAGCAGCGTAGGCCCAGTTTACAATGAGCAGTTCTTC.

This chain connects TRBV5-1 to TRBJ2-5; D possibly corresponds to TRBD2 (6 bases). Trimming took off 0 bases at V and 7 bases at J, with 10 bases between the two ends. CDR3 length: 13 amino acids. Germline lookup yields CDR1 SGHRS and CDR2 YFSETQ. The CDR3 DNA reads as TGCGCCAGCAGCTTGGCCCAGGAGGGGACCCAGTACTTC. Translation gives CASSLAQEGTQYF.

The chain is built from TRBV3-1 (or the pseudogene TRBV3-2) and TRBJ1-6, with TRBD1 as a possible D gene (5 bases). This CDR3 has 13 amino acids. V was shortened by 8 bases and J by 7 bases, with 12 bases between the two germline ends. Germline assignment: CDR1 LGHDT and CDR2 YNNKEL (reference sequence). The CDR3 protein is CASGRTRNSPLHF. The CDR3 coding sequence is TGTGCCAGCGGGAGGACAAGAAATTCACCCCTCCACTTT.

The chain employs TRBV21-1 and TRBJ1-5; the D call TRBD1 from the table was never checked on the DNA. TRBV21-1 is a documented pseudogene. The CDR3 runs 14 residues. The CDR3 bases are TGTGCCAGCTTCCAAGACAGGGCCGATCAGCCCCAGCATTTT. Protein product: CASFQDRADQPQHF.

The V gene is TRBV5-1, the J gene TRBJ2-7; D gene uncertain. The CDR3 is made up of 12 amino acids. With 0 bases removed from V and 4 bases from J, the gap between germline ends came to 5 bases. Germline V gene data show CDR1 as SGHRS and CDR2 as YFSETQ. CDR3 in DNA: TGCGCCAGCAGCTTGGACAGATACGAGCAGTACTTC. Its translation: CASSLDRYEQYF. The full variable domain, completed using reference TRBV5-1 and TRBJ2-7, is KAGVTQTPRYLIKTRGQQVTLSCSPISGHRSVSWYQQTPGQGLQFLFEYFSETQRNKGNFPGRFSGRQFSNSRSEMNVSTLELGDSALYLCASSLDRYEQYFGPGTRLTVT.

This chain uses TRBV4-3 with TRBJ2-7; the D gene is possibly TRBD1 (5 bases). This CDR3 spans 17 amino acids. Trimming took 3 bases from V and 2 from J, leaving 20 bases between them. Germline CDR1 and CDR2: LGHNA and YSLEER. CDR3 sequence: CASSQWQGRGRAYEQYF. The CDR3 nucleotides read TGCGCCAGCAGCCAGTGGCAGGGAAGGGGTCGGGCCTACGAGCAGTACTTC.